These 4 T cell receptor beta chains share one sample of origin, sequenced in a study of regulatory T cells in long-lasting Graves disease. Time point indicated: persistent/refractory GD, antithyroid drugs over 5 years with positive TRAb. Scientists built the TCR library using RNA that was extracted from PBMCs. With iRepertoire HTBI primers and Arm-PCR of CDR3 regions, TCR beta libraries were built. TCRdb used MiXCR to reprocess the multiplex PCR reads, holding one entry per CDR3 protein. This sample carries hundreds of thousands of distinct CDR3 sequences, about 22% of them seen once, and the ten largest clones take less than 9%. Sequenced material: peripheral blood mononuclear cells (PBMCs), taken when the disease was refractory, from a patient treated with antithyroid drugs. These receptors were collected from a female donor with Graves disease.

This chain joins TRBV2 and TRBJ2-1; TRBD2 matches at 8 bases. The CDR3 is 19 amino acids. CDR1 is SNHLY and CDR2 is FYNNEI in the germline V gene. J lost 1 base, V lost 6 bases, and 17 bases had no gene match. CDR3 residues: CASRGLGLAGQISYNEQFF. The CDR3 coding sequence is TGTGCCAGCAGGGGTTTAGGCCTAGCGGGCCAGATTTCCTACAATGAGCAGTTCTTC.

There are many counts of this clonotype. The J gene is TRBJ1-1, the V gene TRBV6-1, with D tentatively TRBD1 (6 bases). The CDR3 runs to 11 residues. In germline, CDR1 is MNHNS, CDR2 SASEGT. Trimming removed 1 base at V and 11 bases at J, with 8 bases between. Here the CDR3 reads CASSEVGGAFF. The CDR3 bases are TGTGCCAGCAGTGAAGTAGGGGGTGCTTTCTTT.

V usage is TRBV7-2 and J usage is TRBJ1-1; 8 bases agree with TRBD1. With 2 bases clipped from V and 9 bases from J, the junction kept 5 bases outside the gene matches. CDR3 length equals 13 residues. Per the germline V gene, CDR1 is SGHTA and CDR2 is FQGNSA. This CDR3 reads CASSLSQGAQAFF. The CDR3 DNA sequence: TGTGCCAGCAGCTTAAGCCAGGGGGCGCAAGCTTTCTTT.

This chain uses TRBV20-1 with TRBJ1-2, with a possible D match to TRBD1 (6 bases). CDR3 length: 16 amino acids. The ends were cut back, 6 bases at V and 1 base at J, with 21 bases in the middle. CDR1 is DFQATT, CDR2 SNEGSKA, per germline (reference sequence). CDR3 residues: CSAPGGGGFGNYGYTF. The CDR3 nucleotides are TGCAGTGCCCCGGGGGGAGGGGGTTTCGGTAACTATGGCTACACCTTC.